This T cell receptor beta chain was captured in a study of control samples from healthy donors and cancer patients. Germline values: CDR1 KGHSH, CDR2 LQKENI. This CDR3 has 14 residues. The germline V and J ends were trimmed by 4 bases and 1 base, with 10 bases remaining between them. Repertoires were generated with immunoSEQ multiplex PCR, while TCRdb's copy carries only in-frame clones and drops some. The sample contains more than 50,000 clones, approximately 91% of which appear only once. The receptor was isolated from a man between 50 and 59 years old in good health. What was sequenced was blood. V is TRBV18 and J is TRBJ1-1, with unresolved D. Written as DNA, the CDR3 is TGTGCCAGCTCACTTGTACCTACGAACACTGAAGCTTTCTTT. Protein sequence: CASSLVPTNTEAFF. The variable domain in full, completed from reference TRBV18 and TRBJ1-1, reads NAGVMQNPRHLVRRRGQEARLRCSPMKGHSHVYWYRQLPEEGLKFMVYLQKENIIDESGMPKERFSAEFPKEGPSILRIQQVVRGDSAAYFCASSLVPTNTEAFFGQGTRLTVV.